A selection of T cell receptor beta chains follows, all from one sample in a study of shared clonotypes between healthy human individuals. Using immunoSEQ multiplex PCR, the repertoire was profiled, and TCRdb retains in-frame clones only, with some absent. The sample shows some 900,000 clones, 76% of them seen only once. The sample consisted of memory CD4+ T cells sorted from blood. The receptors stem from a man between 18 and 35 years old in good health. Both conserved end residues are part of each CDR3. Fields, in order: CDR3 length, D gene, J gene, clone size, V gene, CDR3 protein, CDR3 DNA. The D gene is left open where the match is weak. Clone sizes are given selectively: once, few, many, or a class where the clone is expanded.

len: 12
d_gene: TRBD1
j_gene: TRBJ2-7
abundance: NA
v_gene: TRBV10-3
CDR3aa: CAIGGTGDEQYF
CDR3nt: TGTGCCATCGGGGGGACAGGGGACGAGCAGTACTTC

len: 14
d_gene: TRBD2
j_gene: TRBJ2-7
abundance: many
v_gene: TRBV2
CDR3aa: CASSALAGVPEQYF
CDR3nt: TGTGCCAGCAGCGCACTAGCGGGAGTACCCGAGCAGTACTTC

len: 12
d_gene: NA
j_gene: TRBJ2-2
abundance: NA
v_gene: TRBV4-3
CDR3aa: CASSWGAGELFF
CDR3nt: TGCGCCAGCAGTTGGGGGGCCGGGGAGCTGTTTTTT

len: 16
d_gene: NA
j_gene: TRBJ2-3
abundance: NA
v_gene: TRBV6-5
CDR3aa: CASSYSGVGGTDTQYF
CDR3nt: TGTGCCAGCAGTTACTCGGGAGTCGGCGGGACAGATACGCAGTATTTT

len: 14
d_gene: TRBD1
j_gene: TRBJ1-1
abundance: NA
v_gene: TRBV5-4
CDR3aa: CASSLYGQGAGSFF
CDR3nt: TGTGCCAGCAGCTTGTACGGGCAGGGGGCGGGGTCCTTCTTT

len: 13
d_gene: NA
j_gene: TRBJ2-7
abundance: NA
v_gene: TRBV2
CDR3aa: CASSRTRAYEQYF
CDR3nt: TGTGCCAGCAGCCGAACCCGGGCATACGAGCAGTACTTC

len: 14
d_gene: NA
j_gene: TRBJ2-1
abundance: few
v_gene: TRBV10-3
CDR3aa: CATAPSGQGGEQFF
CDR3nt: TGTGCCACCGCCCCAAGCGGCCAAGGTGGTGAGCAGTTCTTC

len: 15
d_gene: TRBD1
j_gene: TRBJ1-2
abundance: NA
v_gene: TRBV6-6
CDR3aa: CASSYDGTANYGYTF
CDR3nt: TGTGCCAGCAGTTACGACGGGACAGCTAACTATGGCTACACCTTC

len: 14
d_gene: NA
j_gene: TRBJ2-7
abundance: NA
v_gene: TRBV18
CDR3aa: CASSPSGPTYEQYF
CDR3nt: TGTGCCAGCTCACCCTCCGGCCCTACCTACGAGCAGTACTTC

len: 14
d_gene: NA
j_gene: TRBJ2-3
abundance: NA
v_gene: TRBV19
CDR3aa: CASSPGPNTDTQYF
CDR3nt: TGTGCCAGTAGTCCGGGGCCTAACACAGATACGCAGTATTTT

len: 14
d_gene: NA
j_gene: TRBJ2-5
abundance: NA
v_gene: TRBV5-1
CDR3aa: CASSFGFDQETQYF
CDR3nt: TGCGCCAGCAGCTTTGGGTTCGACCAAGAGACCCAGTACTTC

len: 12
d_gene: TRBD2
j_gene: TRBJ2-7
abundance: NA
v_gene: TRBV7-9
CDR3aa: CASSSGDLAGDF
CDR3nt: TGTGCCAGCAGCTCCGGGGACCTAGCGGGGGACTTC

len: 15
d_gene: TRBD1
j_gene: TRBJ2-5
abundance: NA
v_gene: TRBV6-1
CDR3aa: CASSPSGTGEETQYF
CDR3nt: TGTGCCAGCAGCCCAAGTGGGACAGGTGAAGAGACCCAGTACTTC

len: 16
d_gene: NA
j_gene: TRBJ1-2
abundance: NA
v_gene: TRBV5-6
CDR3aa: CASSPDTGKANYGYTF
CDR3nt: TGTGCCAGCAGCCCGGACACGGGGAAAGCTAACTATGGCTACACCTTC

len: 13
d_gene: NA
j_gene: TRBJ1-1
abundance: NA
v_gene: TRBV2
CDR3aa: CASRDPVNTEAFF
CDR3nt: TGTGCCAGCAGGGACCCAGTGAACACTGAAGCTTTCTTT

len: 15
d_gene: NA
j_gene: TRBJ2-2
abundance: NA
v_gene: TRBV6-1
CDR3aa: CASSERFSSPGELFF
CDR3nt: TGTGCCAGCAGTGAACGATTCTCCAGTCCCGGGGAGCTGTTTTTT

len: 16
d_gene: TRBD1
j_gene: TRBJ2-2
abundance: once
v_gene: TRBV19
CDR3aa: CASSIEDRGFTGELFF
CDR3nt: TGTGCCAGTAGTATCGAGGACAGGGGTTTCACCGGGGAGCTGTTTTTT